This TCR beta chain was captured in a study of cytomegalovirus exposure and HLA in healthy donors. Regarding the study as a whole: Previous analysis showed most TCR beta V segments were productive about 90% or about 30% of the time. Donors were assumed by presence/absence analyses to have roughly uniform sequencing depth. There were some V segments, including TRBV6-2 and TRBV6-3, excluded as indistinguishable. An analysis that came later showed most CMV-associated TCR beta chains appearing HLA-restricted.

In regard to this clone: Its cognate antigen is unknown.

The study ran its PCR with 60 Vbeta and 13 Jbeta primers. The method was immunoSEQ multiplex PCR; TCRdb's version includes in-frame clones alone and lacks a portion of them. The sample lists under 200,000 clones, roughly 74% occurring once. The V gene lost 4 bases and the J gene lost 5 bases, with 11 bases spanning the gap. The CDR3 extends over 14 amino acids. CDR1 and CDR2 (germline): KGHSY, FQNENV. This TCR was sampled from a woman aged 40 to 50 in good health and CMV-seropositive. V and J are TRBV16 and TRBJ1-4; D uncertain. The specimen sequenced was PBMCs. For the CDR3, the DNA is TGTGCCAGCAGCCGTTGGTCTCTAAATGAAAAACTGTTTTTT. Its protein product is CASSRWSLNEKLFF.